The rows below give T cell receptor beta chains drawn from one sample of a study of control samples from healthy donors and cancer patients. The table came from immunoSEQ multiplex PCR; TCRdb's copy has only in-frame clones and leaves some out. This table has about 94,000 clones, 90% appearing once. The sequencing input was blood. The receptors shown here come from a woman aged 18 to 35 in good health. Both conserved end residues are part of each CDR3. A D gene is named only where the DNA matches it firmly. Only some rows state a clone size, as once, few, many or a class for expanded clones.

>-|TRBJ1-6|TRBV12-3/TRBV12-4|-
CATKGRGNSPLHF
TGTGCCACCAAGGGACGAGGAAATTCACCCCTCCACTTT
>-|TRBJ1-5|TRBV3-1/TRBV3-2|-
CASSQEPGNQPQHF
TGTGCCAGCAGCCAAGAGCCAGGCAATCAGCCCCAGCATTTT
>-|TRBJ1-2|TRBV19|-
CASSIAGAYGYTF
TGTGCCAGTAGTATCGCAGGGGCCTATGGCTACACCTTC
>-|TRBJ1-5|TRBV6-5|TRBD1
CASSRGQGADQPQHF
TGTGCCAGCAGTCGTGGACAGGGGGCGGATCAGCCCCAGCATTTT
>-|TRBJ2-3|TRBV5-1|-
CASRYRDRTDTQYF
TGCGCCAGCAGATACCGGGACCGCACAGATACGCAGTATTTT
>once|TRBJ2-3|TRBV5-8|-
CASSLAGRELGADTQYF
TGTGCCAGCAGCTTGGCCGGAAGGGAGTTAGGAGCAGATACGCAGTATTTT
>-|TRBJ2-7|TRBV7-2|TRBD2
CASSFTSGVLNEQYF
TGTGCCAGCAGCTTCACTAGCGGGGTGCTAAACGAGCAGTACTTC
>-|TRBJ1-3|TRBV2|-
CASSAGSGNTIYF
TGTGCCAGCAGTGCAGGGTCGGGAAACACCATATATTTT
>-|TRBJ2-7|TRBV2|TRBD2
CASFESSGGSYEQYF
TGTGCCAGCTTCGAGTCTAGCGGGGGCTCCTACGAGCAGTACTTC
>-|TRBJ2-1|TRBV5-6|-
CASSLFLRYNEQFF
TGTGCCAGCAGCTTGTTTCTAAGATACAATGAGCAGTTCTTC
>-|TRBJ2-3|TRBV2|-
CASSEGWVVGTDTQYF
TGTGCCAGCAGTGAAGGTTGGGTCGTAGGCACAGATACGCAGTATTTT
>-|TRBJ2-6|TRBV3-1/TRBV3-2|-
CASSQEVGYSGANVLTF
TGTGCCAGCAGCCAAGAGGTCGGATACTCTGGGGCCAACGTCCTGACTTTC
>-|TRBJ1-1|TRBV5-1|TRBD1
CASSRTGTGDTEAFF
TGCGCCAGCAGCAGAACCGGGACAGGGGATACTGAAGCTTTCTTT
>-|TRBJ2-1|TRBV5-4|TRBD2
CASRGGDYLNNEQFF
TGTGCCAGCAGGGGGGGGGACTATTTAAACAATGAGCAGTTCTTC
>-|TRBJ2-3|TRBV7-3|TRBD2
CASSEAGGLEDTQYF
TGTGCCAGCAGCGAAGCGGGGGGGCTTGAAGATACGCAGTATTTT
>-|TRBJ2-4|TRBV3-1/TRBV3-2|-
CASSQVMLAKNIQYF
TGTGCCAGCAGCCAAGTTATGCTAGCCAAAAACATTCAGTACTTC
>-|TRBJ2-3|TRBV6-2/TRBV6-3|-
CASSSVTDTQYF
TGTGCCAGCAGCTCAGTCACAGATACGCAGTATTTT
>-|TRBJ1-2|TRBV6-6|TRBD1
CASVGDSYGYTF
TGTGCCAGCGTGGGGGACAGCTATGGCTACACCTTC
>-|TRBJ1-1|TRBV5-5|-
CASSLYKNTEAFF
TGTGCCAGCAGCTTATACAAGAACACTGAAGCTTTCTTT
>-|TRBJ2-5|TRBV7-6|-
CASSLAAGEETQYF
TGTGCCAGCAGCTTAGCTGCCGGGGAAGAGACCCAGTACTTC
>-|TRBJ1-1|TRBV28|-
CASSSPSGGRGQNTEAFF
TGTGCCAGCAGTTCCCCCTCCGGGGGGCGCGGGCAGAACACTGAAGCTTTCTTT
>-|TRBJ1-5|TRBV6-5|TRBD1
CASSPTGAYQPQHF
TGTGCCAGCAGCCCGACAGGGGCCTATCAGCCCCAGCATTTT
>once|TRBJ1-1|TRBV10-3|TRBD1
CAITPTGEVNTEAFF
TGTGCCATCACTCCGACAGGGGAGGTGAACACTGAAGCTTTCTTT
>-|TRBJ1-4|TRBV11-2|-
CASSLGGEVGKLFF
TGTGCCAGCAGCTTAGGAGGGGAGGTTGGAAAACTGTTTTTT
>-|TRBJ1-1|TRBV4-1|TRBD1
CASSQEGTGGYRVTEAFF
TGCGCCAGCAGCCAAGAAGGGACAGGGGGCTATCGTGTCACTGAAGCTTTCTTT
>-|TRBJ1-1|TRBV6-6|TRBD1
CASSRRLQGLGNTEAFF
TGTGCCAGCAGCCGACGGTTACAGGGGCTGGGGAACACTGAAGCTTTCTTT
>-|TRBJ2-1|TRBV5-8|-
CASSWGTAATYNEQFF
TGTGCCAGCAGCTGGGGGACTGCCGCCACCTACAATGAGCAGTTCTTC
>-|TRBJ2-1|TRBV4-1|TRBD2
CASSPPGGSGAYNEQFF
TGCGCCAGCAGCCCACCCGGGGGGAGCGGTGCCTACAATGAGCAGTTCTTC
>-|TRBJ2-3|TRBV5-1|-
CASSFGQRSGPDTQYF
TGCGCCAGCAGCTTCGGACAGAGAAGCGGCCCAGATACGCAGTATTTT
>-|TRBJ2-3|TRBV21-1|-
CASSPPSTQYF
TGTGCCAGCAGCCCCCCGAGTACGCAGTATTTT
>-|TRBJ1-2|TRBV19|-
CASSTVGNYGYTF
TGTGCCAGTAGTACTGTCGGAAACTATGGCTACACCTTC
>-|TRBJ2-7|TRBV7-9|-
CASSLPQGIEQYF
TGTGCCAGCAGCCTACCTCAGGGTATAGAGCAGTACTTC
>-|TRBJ2-4|TRBV29-1|-
CSVIFGANIQYF
TGCAGCGTTATATTTGGAGCGAACATTCAGTACTTC
>-|TRBJ2-2|TRBV3-1/TRBV3-2|TRBD2
CASSQEKSSGGLNTGELFF
TGTGCCAGCAGCCAAGAAAAGTCCAGCGGGGGGCTGAACACCGGGGAGCTGTTTTTT
>-|TRBJ2-1|TRBV6-4|-
CASSDGGSLGSYNEQFF
TGTGCCAGCAGTGACGGGGGTAGCTTAGGTTCCTACAATGAGCAGTTCTTC
>-|TRBJ1-1|TRBV7-5|-
CARSLDSLNTEAFF
TGTGCCAGAAGCTTGGACAGCTTGAACACTGAAGCTTTCTTT
>-|TRBJ1-2|TRBV5-6|-
CASTLLGYGYTF
TGTGCCAGCACCCTTTTAGGATATGGCTACACCTTC
>few|TRBJ2-3|TRBV4-2|-
CASSQSAGDTDTQYF
TGTGCCAGCAGCCAGTCGGCAGGGGATACAGATACGCAGTATTTT
>-|TRBJ2-3|TRBV9|-
CASSVGEGDVGTQYF
TGTGCCAGCAGCGTAGGGGAGGGGGACGTAGGTACGCAGTATTTT
>-|TRBJ2-2|TRBV9|-
CASSVNQRYIGTGELFF
TGTGCCAGCAGCGTAAATCAAAGGTACATTGGCACCGGGGAGCTGTTTTTT
>-|TRBJ1-1|TRBV6-5|-
CASSYGQNTEAFF
TGTGCCAGCAGTTACGGACAGAATACTGAAGCTTTCTTT
>-|TRBJ1-1|TRBV19|-
CASRGDVWVNTEAFF
TGTGCCAGTAGGGGCGACGTCTGGGTGAACACTGAAGCTTTCTTT
>-|TRBJ1-2|TRBV7-9|-
CASSSTDSRSGYTF
TGTGCCAGCAGCTCCACGGACAGCAGGTCGGGCTACACCTTC
>-|TRBJ2-7|TRBV7-3|-
CASSLTGEEQYF
TGTGCCAGCAGCTTAACGGGAGAAGAGCAGTACTTC
>-|TRBJ1-2|TRBV7-9|-
CASSLKAEPNYGYTF
TGTGCCAGCAGCTTAAAGGCAGAACCAAACTATGGCTACACCTTC
>-|TRBJ2-1|TRBV3-1/TRBV3-2|TRBD2
CASSQGDYLSNEQFF
TGTGCCAGCAGCCAAGGGGACTATTTATCGAATGAGCAGTTCTTC
>-|TRBJ1-1|TRBV11-2|-
CASSLDRNTEAFF
TGTGCCAGCAGCTTAGACCGTAACACTGAAGCTTTCTTT
>-|TRBJ1-1|TRBV6-5|-
CASTNAQGVNTEAFF
TGTGCCAGCACCAATGCCCAGGGTGTGAACACTGAAGCTTTCTTT
>-|TRBJ2-7|TRBV3-1/TRBV3-2|-
CASSQEAGGNEQYF
TGTGCCAGCAGCCAAGAGGCAGGCGGGAACGAGCAGTACTTC
>-|TRBJ2-5|TRBV6-1|TRBD2
CASSESGTSGGQETQYF
TGTGCCAGCAGTGAGTCCGGGACTAGCGGGGGTCAAGAGACCCAGTACTTC
>-|TRBJ1-2|TRBV18|TRBD1
CASSLIQGVGYGYTF
TGTGCCAGCTCCCTTATACAGGGGGTTGGCTATGGCTACACCTTC
>-|TRBJ2-7|TRBV6-5|-
CASSYNGGPHEQYF
TGTGCCAGCAGTTACAATGGGGGGCCCCACGAGCAGTACTTC
>-|TRBJ2-2|TRBV11-3|TRBD1
CASSPGQVGNTGELFF
TGTGCCAGCAGCCCTGGACAGGTGGGGAACACCGGGGAGCTGTTTTTT
>-|TRBJ1-1|TRBV3-1/TRBV3-2|-
CASSQEHQETFF
TGTGCCAGCAGCCAAGAGCACCAGGAGACTTTCTTT
>-|TRBJ2-4|TRBV5-6|TRBD1
CASSYRQGLNIQYF
TGTGCCAGCAGCTACCGACAGGGGCTGAACATTCAGTACTTC